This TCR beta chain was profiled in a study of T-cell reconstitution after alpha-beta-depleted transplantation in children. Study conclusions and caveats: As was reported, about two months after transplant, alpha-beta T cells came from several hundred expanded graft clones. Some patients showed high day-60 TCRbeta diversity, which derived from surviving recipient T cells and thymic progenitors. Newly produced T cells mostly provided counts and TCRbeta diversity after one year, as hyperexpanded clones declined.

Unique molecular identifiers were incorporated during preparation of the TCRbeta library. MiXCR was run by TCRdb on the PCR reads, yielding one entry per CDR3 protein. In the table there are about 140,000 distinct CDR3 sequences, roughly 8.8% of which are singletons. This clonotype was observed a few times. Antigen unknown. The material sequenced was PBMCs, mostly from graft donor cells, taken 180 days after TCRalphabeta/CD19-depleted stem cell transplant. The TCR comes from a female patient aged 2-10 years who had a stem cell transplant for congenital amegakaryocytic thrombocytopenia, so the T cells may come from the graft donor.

This CDR3 reads CASSQVAGTSGPRGTGELFF. Written as DNA, the CDR3 is TGTGCCAGCAGCCAAGTAGCCGGGACTAGCGGGCCTCGAGGCACCGGGGAGCTGTTTTTT. The rearrangement joins TRBV3-1 to TRBJ2-2, with 12 bases identical to TRBD2. The CDR3 consists of 20 residues. CDR1 is LGHDT, CDR2 YNNKEL, per germline (reference sequence). The ends lost 1 base at V and 4 bases at J; junction bases unmatched: 13.